These 13 T cell receptor beta chains originate from one sample sequenced in a study of blood T cells in healthy people across ages. It was with a sample-barcoded 5' primer and a J-beta primer mix that a second PCR of roughly 7 to 12 cycles was run. TCRdb reanalysed the 5' RACE reads using MiXCR and keeps one entry per CDR3 protein. The sample has 710,000 or so distinct CDR3 sequences, 32% seen once. Input material: blood. The receptors here all came from a woman at least 80 years old in good health.

In its sample, this clonotype was seen many times. The chain couples TRBV7-2 to TRBJ2-1; no definite D call. Germline lookup yields CDR1 SGHTA and CDR2 FQGNSA. The CDR3 spans 14 residues. V was pared by 7 bases and J by 2 bases, with 12 bases between. The CDR3: CASTLPGAYNEQFF. The CDR3 bases are TGTGCCAGCACCCTCCCGGGCGCCTACAATGAGCAGTTCTTC.

The table lists this clonotype with many counts. V is TRBV2 and J is TRBJ2-3; no reliable D call. Trimming pared 3 bases from V and 1 base from J, leaving 8 bases between. Germline CDR1 reads SNHLY; CDR2 reads FYNNEI. This CDR3 has 14 residues. The CDR3 spells CASSEGRRTDTQYF. The DNA of the CDR3 is TGTGCCAGCAGTGAGGGTAGACGCACAGATACGCAGTATTTT.

This clonotype was seen repeatedly, ten times or more. The chain recombines TRBV30 with TRBJ1-5; 9 bases line up with TRBD1. CDR1 is GTSNPN and CDR2 is SVGIG in the germline V gene (reference sequence). The CDR3 length is 13 residues. The CDR3 bases are TGTGCGGCGGGACAGGGTTATTATCAGCCCCAGCATTTT. Translating it yields CAAGQGYYQPQHF.

A few counts support this clonotype. V is TRBV7-9 and J is TRBJ1-2; D unresolved. The CDR3 spans 13 residues. Trimming took off 1 base at V and 8 bases at J, with 11 bases between the two ends. CDR1 and CDR2 (germline): SEHNR, FQNEAQ (reference sequence). This CDR3 is CASSLEAEKGYTF. CDR3 in DNA: TGTGCCAGCAGCTTAGAAGCAGAGAAAGGCTACACCTTC.

The chain combines TRBV9 with TRBJ2-7, with 10 bases that match TRBD2. Germline trimming cut 4 bases from V and 0 bases from J; bases unmatched to any gene: 4. The CDR3 is made up of 15 amino acids. From germline, CDR1 is SGDLS and CDR2 YYNGEE. CDR3 DNA sequence: TGTGCCAGCAGCTCCCTAGCGGGGGTCTCCTACGAGCAGTACTTC. It encodes CASSSLAGVSYEQYF.

This clonotype was recorded many times. The chain is built from TRBV3-1 and TRBJ2-3; 10 nucleotides agree with TRBD2. CDR3 size: 14 residues. V lost 6 bases and J lost 4; bases outside the gene matches: 4. Germline V gene lookup returns CDR1 LGHDT and CDR2 YNNKEL (reference sequence). Here the CDR3 DNA reads TGTGCCAGCAGGGGGACTAGCGAAGCAGATACGCAGTATTTT. The encoded protein is CASRGTSEADTQYF.

The rearrangement uses TRBV5-6 and TRBJ2-2; D not resolved. The CDR3 extends over 15 amino acids. Per the germline V gene, CDR1 is SGHDT and CDR2 is YYEEEE. V lost 0 bases and J lost 2, with 8 bases in between. CDR3 sequence: CASSLGPINTGELFF. CDR3 DNA: TGTGCCAGCAGCTTGGGACCGATAAACACCGGGGAGCTGTTTTTT.

The V and J genes are TRBV7-2 and TRBJ2-3, with 7 positions matching TRBD1. The V and J ends lost 6 bases and 3 bases, in that order; junction bases with no gene match: 6. The CDR3 contains 14 residues. Germline CDR1 SGHTA, CDR2 FQGNSA. The CDR3 protein is CASRQGRLTDTQYF. The CDR3 DNA is TGTGCCAGCAGACAGGGGCGCTTAACAGATACGCAGTATTTT.

On this clonotype: This clone may be a read error of a much larger clone one base away. J is TRBJ1-6 and V is TRBV6-1; tentatively, D is TRBD1 (6 bases). Germline assignment: CDR1 MNHNS and CDR2 SASEGT. CDR3 length equals 14 residues. V dropped 3 bases and J dropped 10 bases, with 13 bases sitting between them. The CDR3 DNA reads TGTGCCAGCAGTGACCCAGGGGACCAATCACCCCTCCACTTT. Its translation is CASSDPGDQSPLHF.

This clonotype has only a few counts. The chain combines TRBV20-1 with TRBJ2-3, with 8 bases fitting TRBD2. J was trimmed by 1 base and V by 0 bases; bases with no gene match: 0. The CDR3 runs to 14 residues. Germline V gene lookup returns CDR1 DFQATT and CDR2 SNEGSKA (reference sequence). The CDR3, as DNA: TGCAGTGCTAGAGAGACTAGCGGCACAGATACGCAGTATTTT. Its translation: CSARETSGTDTQYF.

The genes are TRBV4-1 and TRBJ1-5, with D tentatively TRBD1 (5 bases). Germline CDR1 reads MGHRA; CDR2 reads YSYEKL. The CDR3 has 16 amino acids. V was cut by 0 bases and J by 2 bases, with 11 bases left in between. CDR3 amino acids: CASSQETDTRNQPQHF. In DNA, the CDR3 is TGCGCCAGCAGCCAAGAAACGGACACCCGCAATCAGCCCCAGCATTTT.

The chain combines TRBV28 with TRBJ1-5, with 7 bases lining up with TRBD1. Trimming removed 4 bases from V and 1 base from J; junction bases left unmatched: 4. The CDR3 has 15 residues. Looked up from germline, CDR1 is MDHEN and CDR2 is SYDVKM. This CDR3 is CASSYRGWSNQPQHF. CDR3 in DNA: TGTGCCAGCAGTTACAGGGGATGGAGCAATCAGCCCCAGCATTTT. The full variable domain, completed using reference TRBV28 and TRBJ1-5, is DVKVTQSSRYLVKRTGEKVFLECVQDMDHENMFWYRQDPGLGLRLIYFSYDVKMKEKGDIPEGYSVSREKKERFSLILESASTNQTSMYLCASSYRGWSNQPQHFGDGTRLSIL.

A remark on this clonotype: A single base separates this from a much larger clone, so it may be a read error. The conserved phenylalanine or tryptophan normally closing the CDR3 is absent here, so this likely arose from a read error. The gene calls are TRBV6-2 or TRBV6-3 and TRBJ2-1; 7 bases are a match to TRBD2. Unmatched junction bases numbered 6, after V lost 5 bases and J lost 2 bases. Germline assignment: CDR1 MNHEY and CDR2 SVGEGT. This CDR3 spans 15 amino acids. CDR3 loop: CASSRLAVTYNEQFC. For the CDR3, the DNA is TGTGCCAGCAGTCGGCTAGCGGTAACCTACAATGAGCAGTTCTGC.